Below, 11 T cell receptor beta chains from the same sample are listed, as sequenced in a study of cytomegalovirus exposure and HLA in healthy donors. The PCR employed 60 Vbeta primers together with 13 Jbeta primers. Repertoires were generated with immunoSEQ multiplex PCR, while TCRdb's copy carries only in-frame clones and drops some. The table records 200,000 to 300,000 clones, more than 70% of them present only once. The sample consisted of PBMCs. The source is a boy between 5 and 17 years old in good health and CMV-seronegative.

This rearrangement joins TRBV29-1 to TRBJ2-3, with D possibly being TRBD1 (6 bases). Deletions cut 3 bases from V and 2 bases from J, with 9 bases between. Germline V gives CDR1 SQVTM, CDR2 ANQGSEA. This CDR3 comprises 13 residues. CDR3 coding DNA: TGCAGCGTTGAGGCAGGGGTCACAGATACGCAGTATTTT. Translating gives CSVEAGVTDTQYF.

This clone was counted only a few times. The rearrangement links TRBV2 to TRBJ1-5, with a weak D call TRBD1 (5 bases). V was cut by 2 bases and J by 4 bases, with 9 bases left in between. The CDR3 consists of 14 residues. Germline V gene sequence: CDR1 SNHLY, CDR2 FYNNEI. CDR3 amino acids: CASSERGRNQPQHF. CDR3 nucleotide sequence: TGTGCCAGCAGTGAAAGGGGCCGGAATCAGCCCCAGCATTTT.

This chain uses TRBV5-4 with TRBJ2-1; D remains ambiguous. Trimming pared 4 bases from V and 0 bases from J, leaving 17 bases between. This CDR3 region has 17 residues. Germline CDR1 reads SGHNT; CDR2 reads YYREEE (reference sequence). CDR3 amino acids: CASSLRAAASSYNEQFF. Written as DNA, the CDR3 is TGTGCCAGCAGCCTACGCGCCGCCGCGAGCTCCTACAATGAGCAGTTCTTC.

The gene calls are TRBV6-4 and TRBJ2-3; 13 bases agree with TRBD2. V shed 5 bases and J 6 bases; nucleotides not matched to a gene: 8. This CDR3 spans 16 amino acids. The germline CDR1 and CDR2 sequences are MRHNA and SNTAGT. The DNA for the CDR3 is TGTGCCAGCAGTTCCACCGGGACTAGCGGGATGGATACGCAGTATTTT. Amino acid sequence: CASSSTGTSGMDTQYF.

V and J are TRBV27 and TRBJ2-6; TRBD1 matches at 11 bases. CDR1 MNHEY and CDR2 SMNVEV come from the germline V gene (reference sequence). The CDR3 consists of 18 residues. The V gene end was trimmed by 6 bases and the J gene end by 3 bases; junction bases not matched to a gene: 10. The CDR3 loop reads CASSFDGQGARGANVLTF. For the CDR3, the DNA is TGTGCCAGCAGCTTCGACGGACAGGGGGCGCGTGGGGCCAACGTCCTGACTTTC.

V is TRBV11-2 and J is TRBJ1-5; no firm D call. The CDR3 consists of 12 residues. Germline-derived CDR1 and CDR2 are SGHAT and FQNNGV. Trimming pared 5 bases from V and 4 bases from J, leaving 6 bases between. The CDR3 here is CASSEGNQPQHF. As DNA, the CDR3 is TGTGCCAGCAGCGAGGGTAATCAGCCCCAGCATTTT.

V and J are TRBV2 and TRBJ2-1; D may be TRBD2 (6 bases). Between the trimmed V and J ends, which lost 6 bases and 6 bases, there was a span of 21 bases. The germline CDR1 and CDR2 sequences are SNHLY and FYNNEI. There are 16 residues in the CDR3. The CDR3 sequence: CASSYDAQSGSNEQFF. The CDR3 nucleotides read TGTGCCAGCAGCTACGACGCCCAATCCGGGAGCAATGAGCAGTTCTTC.

As to this clone: Other nucleotide sequences in the sample specify the same CDR3. The chain links TRBV30 to TRBJ1-2; maybe TRBD1 (5 bases). The CDR3 is 12 residues long. Germline CDR1 and CDR2: GTSNPN and SVGIG (reference sequence). Trimming took 2 bases from V and 7 from J, leaving 11 bases between them. CDR3 protein: CAWSLGLGGYTF. The DNA for the CDR3 is TGTGCCTGGAGTTTGGGGCTTGGTGGCTACACCTTC. The whole variable domain, filled in from reference TRBV30 and TRBJ1-2, reads SQTIHQWPATLVQPVGSPLSLECTVEGTSNPNLYWYRQAAGRGLQLLFYSVGIGQISSEVPQNLSASRPQDRQFILSSKKLLLSDSGFYLCAWSLGLGGYTFGSGTRLTVV.

This chain connects TRBV10-3 to TRBJ2-5; weak D call: TRBD1 (6 bases). The CDR3 loop spans 15 amino acids. The ends were cut back, 5 bases at V and 0 bases at J, with 13 bases in the middle. CDR1 is ENHRY and CDR2 is SYGVKD in the germline V gene. The CDR3 bases are TGTGCCATCAGTAAAGGACAGCTCTACCAAGAGACCCAGTACTTC. Protein: CAISKGQLYQETQYF.

This chain links TRBV5-4 with TRBJ1-2; D gene ambiguous. Germline V gives CDR1 SGHNT, CDR2 YYREEE (reference sequence). This CDR3 is 14 amino acids long. V was shortened by 4 bases and J by 0 bases, with 10 bases between the two germline ends. CDR3: CASSPPTANYGYTF. The CDR3 bases are TGTGCCAGCAGCCCTCCCACAGCTAACTATGGCTACACCTTC.

The chain couples TRBV29-1 to TRBJ2-7, with 8 bases matching TRBD2. J was trimmed by 2 bases and V by 7 bases; bases with no gene match: 13. The germline CDR1 and CDR2 sequences are SQVTM and ANQGSEA. The CDR3 loop spans 15 amino acids. DNA for the CDR3: TGCAGCGCCTTCAGGCGCGCGGGGGGAACCTACGAGCAGTACTTC. It translates to CSAFRRAGGTYEQYF.